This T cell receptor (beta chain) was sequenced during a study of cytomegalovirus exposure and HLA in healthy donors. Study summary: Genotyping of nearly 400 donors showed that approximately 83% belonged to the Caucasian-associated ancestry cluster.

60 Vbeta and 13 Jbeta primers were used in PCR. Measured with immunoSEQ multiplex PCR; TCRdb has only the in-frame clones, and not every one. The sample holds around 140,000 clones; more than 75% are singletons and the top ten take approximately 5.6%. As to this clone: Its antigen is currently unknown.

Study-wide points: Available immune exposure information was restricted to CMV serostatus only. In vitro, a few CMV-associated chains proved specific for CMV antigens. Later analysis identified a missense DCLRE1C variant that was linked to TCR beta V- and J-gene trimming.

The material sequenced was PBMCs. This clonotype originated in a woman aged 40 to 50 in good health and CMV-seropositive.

The CDR3: CASSPIGTSFPDAVEQFF. The DNA of the CDR3 is TGTGCCAGCAGCCCGATCGGGACTAGCTTTCCAGATGCCGTTGAGCAGTTCTTC. This chain connects TRBV7-3 to TRBJ2-1; 9 nucleotides align to TRBD2. Trimming removed 5 bases from V and 9 bases from J; junction bases left unmatched: 20. CDR1 SGHTA and CDR2 FQGTGA come from the germline V gene. The CDR3 totals 18 residues.